This passage covers 27 T cell receptor beta chains from one sample sequenced in a study of PD-L1 blockade in urothelial cancer. Produced via immunoSEQ multiplex PCR; TCRdb's table is partial and in-frame only. Among about 55,000 clones, approximately 80% were seen once, and the ten largest hold approximately 3.3%. The sequencing used PBMCs, collected around atezolizumab (anti-PD-L1) treatment. The receptor set was obtained from a man in his sixties or seventies with urothelial cancer.

As for this clone: This same CDR3 is encoded by further DNA sequences in the sample. The chain couples TRBV10-3 to TRBJ1-1; D is ambiguous. The length of the CDR3 is 15 residues. Germline V gene lookup returns CDR1 ENHRY and CDR2 SYGVKD. Trimming left V 0 bases short and J 1 base short, with 9 bases between. The CDR3 sequence is CAISESSGRNTEAFF. DNA of the CDR3: TGTGCCATCAGTGAGTCTAGCGGCCGGAACACTGAAGCTTTCTTT.

This chain connects TRBV7-2 to TRBJ2-3; 13 bases line up with TRBD2. Germline lookup yields CDR1 SGHTA and CDR2 FQGNSA. The CDR3 covers 16 residues. V shed 0 bases, J shed 5 bases, and the junction held 2 bases outside the gene matches. The CDR3 bases are TGTGCCAGCAGCTTAGCAGGACTAGCGGGGGTAGATACGCAGTATTTT. It is translated as CASSLAGLAGVDTQYF.

V and J are TRBV30 and TRBJ1-5, with D hard to call. Germline CDR1 reads GTSNPN; CDR2 reads SVGIG (reference sequence). This CDR3 contains 13 residues. The V gene lost 2 bases and the J gene lost 0 bases, with 5 bases spanning the gap. CDR3 residues: CAWSPGSNQPQHF. CDR3 nucleotides: TGTGCCTGGAGTCCGGGTAGCAATCAGCCCCAGCATTTT.

J is TRBJ2-7 and V is TRBV19; weak D call: TRBD1 (5 bases). Germline V lookup: CDR1 LNHDA, CDR2 SQIVND (reference sequence). Trimming shortened V by 3 bases and J by 0 bases, and 9 bases separated the two germline ends. This CDR3 is built from 14 residues. This chain's CDR3 is CASSIQGSSYEQYF. The CDR3 DNA is TGTGCCAGTAGTATTCAGGGCAGCTCCTACGAGCAGTACTTC. Based on the CDR3 plus reference TRBV19 and TRBJ2-7, the full variable domain is DGGITQSPKYLFRKEGQNVTLSCEQNLNHDAMYWYRQDPGQGLRLIYYSQIVNDFQKGDIAEGYSVSREKKESFPLTVTSAQKNPTAFYLCASSIQGSSYEQYFGPGTRLTVT.

V gene TRBV7-2 combines with J gene TRBJ1-2; no clear D. The V and J ends lost 1 base and 7 bases respectively, with 10 bases between them. Germline CDR1 and CDR2: SGHTA and FQGNSA. There are 13 residues in the CDR3. The CDR3 loop is CASSLDSPGGYTF. CDR3 coding DNA: TGTGCCAGCAGCTTAGACTCGCCGGGTGGCTACACCTTC.

The V and J genes are TRBV7-2 and TRBJ2-7; 9 nucleotides agree with TRBD2. Per the germline V gene, CDR1 is SGHTA and CDR2 is FQGNSA. CDR3 length: 14 amino acids. With V trimmed by 8 bases and J by 0 bases, 5 bases remained unmatched. This CDR3 reads CASLAGASSYEQYF. CDR3 nucleotides: TGTGCCAGCTTAGCGGGGGCGAGCTCCTACGAGCAGTACTTC.

This sequence joins TRBV4-3 and TRBJ2-3, with 7 bases lining up with TRBD1. The CDR3 has 15 residues. CDR1 and CDR2 (germline): LGHNA, YSLEER. V gave up 0 bases and J gave up 9 bases; unmatched junction bases: 9. The CDR3 DNA reads as TGCGCCAGCAGCCAAGAAGGACAGGCCCAGATGACGCAGTATTTT. Translation gives CASSQEGQAQMTQYF.

This clone was counted once. V and J are TRBV6-1 and TRBJ1-2; tentative D call: TRBD1 (5 bases). This CDR3 contains 13 residues. Germline CDR1 reads MNHNS; CDR2 reads SASEGT. V lost 2 bases, J lost 6 bases, and 10 bases lay in between. The CDR3 DNA follows: TGTGCCAGCAGTGAAACAGGTTTGGATGGCTACACCTTC. It yields the protein CASSETGLDGYTF.

This chain links TRBV2 with TRBJ1-1, with TRBD1 matching over 8 bases. Germline V gene lookup returns CDR1 SNHLY and CDR2 FYNNEI. J gave up 5 bases and V 6 bases, and 5 bases lay outside the gene matches. CDR3 length: 13 residues. The CDR3 region has the DNA TGTGCCAGCAGCCAAAGACAGGGGACTGAAGCTTTCTTT. Translating it yields CASSQRQGTEAFF.

This clone was counted only a few times. This chain connects TRBV6-5 to TRBJ1-3; no firm D call. The germline V and J ends were trimmed by 6 bases and 0 bases, with 6 bases remaining between them. CDR3 length equals 13 residues. Germline lookup yields CDR1 MNHEY and CDR2 SVGAGI. CDR3 sequence (DNA): TGTGCCAGCAGACAGTTCTCTGGAAACACCATATATTTT. This translates into CASRQFSGNTIYF.

This chain connects TRBV7-2 to TRBJ1-4, with 9 nucleotides matching TRBD1. Germline CDR1 SGHTA, CDR2 FQGNSA. The CDR3 has 14 residues. V lost 3 bases to trimming and J lost 7 bases; unmatched junction nucleotides: 3. CDR3 amino acids: CASSLGQGSEKLFF. The CDR3 DNA is TGTGCCAGCAGCTTGGGACAGGGTAGTGAAAAACTGTTTTTT.

Of note for this clone: The junction departs from the called germline gene at one end, perhaps through a read error. The genes are TRBV18 and TRBJ1-2; a weak D match, TRBD1 (6 bases). CDR1 is KGHSH and CDR2 is LQKENI in the germline V gene. CDR3 size: 13 residues. The CDR3: CASTPGQDYGYTF. CDR3 nucleotides: TGTGCCAGCACACCGGGACAAGACTATGGCTACACCTTC.

The chain carries TRBV6-5 and TRBJ1-5, with 7 positions matching TRBD1. The CDR3 covers 14 residues. Unmatched junction bases numbered 8, after V lost 6 bases and J lost 6 bases. The germline gives CDR1 MNHEY, CDR2 SVGAGI. The CDR3 sequence: CASSKDRVGQPQHF. As DNA, the CDR3 is TGTGCCAGCAGCAAAGACAGGGTAGGTCAGCCCCAGCATTTT.

This chain joins TRBV19 and TRBJ1-1; tentative D call: TRBD1 (5 bases). This CDR3 comprises 15 residues. The ends were cut back, 6 bases at V and 1 base at J, with 15 bases in the middle. CDR1 and CDR2 (germline): LNHDA, SQIVND (reference sequence). Here the CDR3 reads CASSHLDTRNTEAFF. The DNA for the CDR3 is TGTGCCAGTAGCCATCTGGACACCCGGAACACTGAAGCTTTCTTT.

A few counts support this clone. The gene calls are TRBV6-1 and TRBJ1-1; D might be TRBD1 (6 bases). This CDR3 is built from 14 residues. V shed 5 bases and J shed 0 bases, with 10 bases lying between them. The germline CDR1 and CDR2 sequences are MNHNS and SASEGT. The DNA for the CDR3 is TGTGCCAGCAGTCGCAGGGGCGTGAACACTGAAGCTTTCTTT. Its protein product is CASSRRGVNTEAFF.

The rearrangement joins TRBV12-2 to TRBJ1-3; TRBD1 is taken as the D call from the table, unchecked against the DNA. TRBV12-2 corresponds to a pseudogene. This CDR3 region has 19 residues. The CDR3 here is CASRLRDRGRREAGNTIYF. CDR3 nucleotide sequence: TGTGCAAGTCGCTTAAGAGACAGGGGGCGCAGAGAGGCGGGAAACACCATATATTTT.

V and J are TRBV9 and TRBJ2-1; TRBD2 matches 8 bases. The trim removed 4 bases at V and 10 bases at J, leaving 10 bases unmatched. Germline-derived CDR1 and CDR2 are SGDLS and YYNGEE. The CDR3 spans 14 residues. In DNA form, the CDR3 reads TGTGCCAGCAGCCCACATAGACTAGCGAACGAGCAGTTCTTC. It specifies CASSPHRLANEQFF. The variable domain in full, completed from reference TRBV9 and TRBJ2-1, reads DSGVTQTPKHLITATGQRVTLRCSPRSGDLSVYWYQQSLDQGLQFLIQYYNGEERAKGNILERFSAQQFPDLHSELNLSSLELGDSALYFCASSPHRLANEQFFGPGTRLTVL.

The chain has TRBV11-2 and TRBJ2-4; 11 bases align to TRBD2. V was pared by 0 bases and J by 1 base, with 8 bases of the junction left unmatched. This CDR3 is 19 amino acids long. Germline CDR1 and CDR2: SGHAT and FQNNGV. CDR3 in amino acids: CASSLDSLAGAWAKNIQYF. The CDR3 region has the DNA TGTGCCAGCAGCTTAGATTCACTAGCGGGAGCTTGGGCCAAAAACATTCAGTACTTC.

This rearrangement joins TRBV11-2 to TRBJ1-1; TRBD1 agrees at 7 bases. There are 14 residues in the CDR3. Looked up from germline, CDR1 is SGHAT and CDR2 is FQNNGV. V lost 5 bases to trimming and J lost 6 bases; unmatched junction nucleotides: 9. The CDR3 here is CASSPTGRSPEAFF. DNA for the CDR3: TGTGCCAGCAGCCCGACAGGGAGGAGTCCTGAAGCTTTCTTT.

DNA for the CDR3: TGTGCCAGCAGCTTAGGAGGGACTAGCGTGTACGAGCAGTACTTC. Translation: CASSLGGTSVYEQYF. The J gene is TRBJ2-7, the V gene TRBV7-2; TRBD2 agrees at 10 bases. J was trimmed by 4 bases and V by 1 base; bases with no gene match: 4. In germline, CDR1 is SGHTA, CDR2 FQGNSA. The length of the CDR3 is 15 residues.

The chain carries TRBV7-2 and TRBJ1-1; D is uncertain. The germline CDR1 and CDR2 sequences are SGHTA and FQGNSA. Trimming shortened V by 8 bases and J by 10 bases, and 8 bases separated the two germline ends. CDR3 length: 9 amino acids. CDR3 coding DNA: TGTGCCAGCGGGAGTATAGCTTTCTTT. Its translation: CASGSIAFF.

The V and J genes are TRBV11-1 and TRBJ2-1; 11 bases match TRBD1. J gave up 5 bases and V 2 bases, and 5 bases lay outside the gene matches. CDR1 and CDR2 from the germline V gene are SGHAT and FQDESV (reference sequence). The CDR3 runs 16 residues. The CDR3 region is CASSLRTGGRDNEQFF. For the CDR3, the DNA is TGTGCCAGCAGCTTAAGGACAGGGGGCCGGGACAATGAGCAGTTCTTC.

The rearrangement joins TRBV11-2 to TRBJ2-7; TRBD2 matches at 7 bases. The CDR3 contains 14 residues. V dropped 5 bases and J dropped 7; count of bases not matched to a gene: 11. The germline V gene encodes CDR1 SGHAT and CDR2 FQNNGV. CDR3 residues: CASSLRSGGGEQYF. The CDR3 region has the DNA TGTGCCAGCAGCCTACGCTCGGGGGGAGGGGAGCAGTACTTC.

V gene TRBV7-2 combines with J gene TRBJ2-4, with a weak D call TRBD2 (5 bases). This CDR3 spans 15 amino acids. Trimming stripped 2 bases from V and 6 bases from J, with 14 bases between. The germline V gene has CDR1 SGHTA and CDR2 FQGNSA. The CDR3 nucleotides are TGTGCCAGCAGCTTAAAGTCGGGGTGGGGAAACATTCAGTACTTC. It translates to CASSLKSGWGNIQYF.

This clone was recorded only once. CDR3 amino acids: CASSWTSGRAGETQYF. In nucleotides, the CDR3 is TGTGCCAGCAGCTGGACTAGCGGGAGGGCCGGGGAGACCCAGTACTTC. The gene calls are TRBV11-3 and TRBJ2-5; 15 nucleotides match TRBD2. V lost 4 bases, J lost 5 bases, and 5 bases stayed unmatched. CDR3 length equals 16 residues. Germline lookup yields CDR1 SGHNT and CDR2 YENEEA.

The CDR3 loop is CASSPRGGRYYEQYF. CDR3 DNA sequence: TGTGCCAGCAGTCCCCGGGGTGGCAGGTATTACGAGCAGTACTTC. The chain employs TRBV7-2 and TRBJ2-7; possibly TRBD2 for D (5 bases). The CDR3 is 15 amino acids. Germline-derived CDR1 and CDR2 are SGHTA and FQGNSA. Trimming took 6 bases from V and 4 from J, leaving 19 bases between them.

This clone showed up just a few times. The chain has TRBV5-1 and TRBJ1-2; 7 bases align to TRBD1. CDR3 size: 14 residues. V dropped 4 bases and J dropped 2; count of bases not matched to a gene: 5. CDR1 is SGHRS and CDR2 is YFSETQ in the germline V gene. The CDR3 region is CASSTGQQNYGYTF. As DNA, the CDR3 is TGCGCCAGCAGCACGGGACAGCAGAACTATGGCTACACCTTC.